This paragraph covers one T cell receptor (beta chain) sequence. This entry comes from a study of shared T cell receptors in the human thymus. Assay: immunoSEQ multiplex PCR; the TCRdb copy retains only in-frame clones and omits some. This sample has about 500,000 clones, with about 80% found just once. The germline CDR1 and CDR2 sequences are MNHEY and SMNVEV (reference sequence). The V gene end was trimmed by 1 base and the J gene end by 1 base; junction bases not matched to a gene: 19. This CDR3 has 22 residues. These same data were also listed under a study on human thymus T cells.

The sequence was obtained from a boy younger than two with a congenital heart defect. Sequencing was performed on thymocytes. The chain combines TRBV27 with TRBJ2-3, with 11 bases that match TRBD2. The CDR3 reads CASSLWVRGLAGGPIGTDTQYF. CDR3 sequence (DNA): TGTGCCAGCAGTTTATGGGTCCGGGGGTTAGCGGGAGGGCCGATCGGCACAGATACGCAGTATTTT.